Sequencing of this TCR beta chain was carried out in a study of cytomegalovirus exposure and HLA in healthy donors. Study-wide background: The Caucasian-associated ancestry cluster contained about 80% of the 300 to 400 genotyped donors.

This clone was counted once. Its matching antigen is unknown. The primer mix had 60 Vbeta and 13 Jbeta primers. TCRdb's copy holds only in-frame clones and misses some; the assay was immunoSEQ multiplex PCR. The table lists nearly 110,000 clones, approximately 80% of them singletons. Trimming pared 6 bases from V and 3 bases from J, leaving 11 bases between. CDR3 size: 13 residues. Germline V gene data show CDR1 as KGHSH and CDR2 as LQKENI. Study-level points and caveats: The availability of immune exposure information extended only to CMV serostatus. A later analysis, which compared TCR beta chains of equal frequency, found the HLA-associated ones more clonally expanded.

V usage is TRBV18 and J usage is TRBJ1-2, with D maybe TRBD1 (5 bases). Sequences were obtained from PBMCs. This TCR derives from a man aged 60 to 75 in good health and CMV-seronegative. The CDR3 sequence is CASSQARDYGYTF. The CDR3 region has the DNA TGTGCCAGCTCCCAGGCCAGGGACTATGGCTACACCTTC.